A single sample gave rise to the 5 T cell receptor beta chains below, sequenced in a study of monozygotic twins with inflammatory bowel disease (dated by TCRdb to between 2017 and 2020). Libraries came from 5' RACE. The sequencing machine was an Illumina HiSeq 2500. Once TCRdb had reprocessed the reads, it stored one entry per CDR3 protein sequence and supplied no DNA. This sample's records show around 370,000 distinct CDR3 sequences. 2.6% of the sample is in the top ten clones. The sequencing input was blood. These receptors were taken from a human donor with ulcerative colitis or Crohn's disease, or a healthy co-twin of an affected twin (not recorded which).

The chain employs TRBV12-3 or TRBV12-4 and TRBJ2-3; without DNA, the TCRdb call of TRBD2 cannot be checked. The CDR3 extends over 14 amino acids. The CDR3 is CASRGLTSTDTQYF.

The rearrangement links TRBV7-3 to TRBJ2-1; no DNA is available, so the TRBD2 call from TCRdb remains unchecked. Germline loops: CDR1 SGHTA, CDR2 FQGTGA. The CDR3 spans 17 residues. The CDR3 loop is CASRSGLAGAYYNEQFF.

The chain employs TRBV4-2 and TRBJ2-3; TCRdb's D call of TRBD1 is untestable without DNA. Germline assignment: CDR1 LGHNA and CDR2 YNFKEQ. The CDR3 length is 19 residues. The CDR3 is CASSQDGSFQAGPGNTQYF.

The chain joins TRBV7-2 to TRBJ1-5. This CDR3 comprises 15 residues. Germline V gene sequence: CDR1 SGHTA, CDR2 FQGNSA. The chain's CDR3 is CASSYGPDSNQPQHF.

This chain connects TRBV5-1 to TRBJ2-7; TCRdb lists TRBD1, though no DNA is available to test this call. The germline V gene has CDR1 SGHRS and CDR2 YFSETQ. The CDR3 runs to 14 residues. CDR3: CASSLDSTGYEQYF.